Listed here are 9 T cell receptor beta chains from one sample, sequenced in a study of molecular identifiers for immune sequencing clone quantification. TCRdb passed the PCR reads through MiXCR, listing each CDR3 protein once. The sample has about 510,000 distinct CDR3 sequences; over 20% are singletons. Specimen: naive CD8+ T cells from blood, with Jurkat cell RNA spiked in. The sample's subset: FACS-sorted CD8+CD4-CCR7+CD45RA+ naive T cells. These receptors came from a human donor in good health. Some libraries in this study had Jurkat cell RNA spiked in.

This clonotype was counted a few times. The chain employs TRBV19 and TRBJ2-2; possibly TRBD2 for D (6 bases). Germline CDR1 LNHDA, CDR2 SQIVND (reference sequence). Trimming removed 1 base from V and 4 bases from J, with 13 bases in between. The CDR3 is 16 residues long. This CDR3 is CASSIARRGGTGELFF. CDR3 DNA: TGTGCCAGTAGTATAGCCCGGCGGGGAGGCACCGGGGAGCTGTTTTTT.

Only a few counts were recorded for this clonotype. Mismatch with germline at one junction end may stem from a read error. The chain combines TRBV7-7 with TRBJ2-7; 7 bases align to TRBD1. Germline V gene lookup returns CDR1 SSHAT and CDR2 FNYEAQ (reference sequence). This CDR3 spans 15 amino acids. CDR3 residues: CASSPGQPNSYEQYF. CDR3 nucleotide sequence: TGTGCTAGCAGCCCGGGACAGCCGAACTCCTACGAGCAGTACTTC.

This clonotype has only a few counts. The rearrangement joins TRBV12-3 or TRBV12-4 to TRBJ2-7; TRBD1 or TRBD2 may be the D gene (5 bases each). V lost 3 bases, J lost 4 bases, and 13 bases lay in between. The CDR3 sequence is 14 residues long. The CDR3 spells CASSLGTSDYEQYF. The CDR3 DNA reads TGTGCCAGCAGTTTGGGGACCAGTGATTACGAGCAGTACTTC.

In its sample, this clonotype was seen a few times. The chain has TRBV7-2 and TRBJ2-7, with D possibly being TRBD1 (5 bases). V lost 5 bases to trimming and J lost 1 base, with 12 bases between them. The CDR3 loop spans 14 amino acids. The germline CDR1 and CDR2 sequences are SGHTA and FQGNSA. CDR3 in DNA: TGTGCCAGCAGCCCTGAACAGGCTTCCTACGAGCAGTACTTC. Encoded protein: CASSPEQASYEQYF.

The table lists this clonotype with many counts. The chain has TRBV28 and TRBJ2-5, with D perhaps TRBD2 (5 bases). The CDR3 extends over 14 amino acids. Trimming stripped 2 bases from V and 5 bases from J, with 12 bases between. Germline V gives CDR1 MDHEN, CDR2 SYDVKM. The CDR3 spells CASSLAEGPETQYF. CDR3 DNA sequence: TGTGCCAGCAGTTTAGCTGAGGGCCCGGAGACCCAGTACTTC.

The V call is TRBV11-2, the J call TRBJ2-1; the D call may be TRBD1 or TRBD2 (5 bases each). V was clipped by 7 bases and J by 3 bases, with 16 bases between them. Germline V lookup: CDR1 SGHAT, CDR2 FQNNGV. The CDR3 sequence is 15 residues long. CDR3 DNA sequence: TGTGCCAGCATACGGGGCCCGAACCACTACAATGAGCAGTTCTTC. The encoded protein is CASIRGPNHYNEQFF. The variable domain in full, with the rest retrieved from reference TRBV11-2 and TRBJ2-1, is EAGVAQSPRYKIIEKRQSVAFWCNPISGHATLYWYQQILGQGPKLLIQFQNNGVVDDSQLPKDRFSAERLKGVDSTLKIQPAKLEDSAVYLCASIRGPNHYNEQFFGPGTRLTVL.

CDR3 sequence: CSARDLFGGNTGELFF. The CDR3 DNA reads TGCAGTGCTAGAGATCTTTTTGGCGGGAACACCGGGGAGCTGTTTTTT. This chain connects TRBV20-1 to TRBJ2-2; D is unresolved. CDR3 length: 16 residues. CDR1 DFQATT and CDR2 SNEGSKA come from the germline V gene (reference sequence). V dropped 0 bases and J dropped 1 base, with 12 bases sitting between them.

In its sample, this clonotype was seen many times. The V and J genes are TRBV6-5 and TRBJ2-7, with 8 bases matching TRBD1. The CDR3 length is 14 residues. Trimming removed 0 bases from V and 5 bases from J; junction bases left unmatched: 3. CDR1 and CDR2 from the germline V gene are MNHEY and SVGAGI. The CDR3 sequence: CASSYSAGGDEQYF. The CDR3, as DNA: TGTGCCAGCAGTTACTCGGCAGGGGGCGACGAGCAGTACTTC.

As concerns this clonotype: This could be a read error, since a much larger clone is one nucleotide away. This chain links TRBV29-1 with TRBJ1-1; D not certain. Germline loops: CDR1 SQVTM, CDR2 ANQGSEA. The CDR3 runs 10 residues. Trimming pared 6 bases from V and 10 bases from J, leaving 12 bases between. The CDR3 loop is CSVENPGAFF. The DNA for the CDR3 is TGCAGCGTCGAAAACCCTGGAGCTTTCTTT.